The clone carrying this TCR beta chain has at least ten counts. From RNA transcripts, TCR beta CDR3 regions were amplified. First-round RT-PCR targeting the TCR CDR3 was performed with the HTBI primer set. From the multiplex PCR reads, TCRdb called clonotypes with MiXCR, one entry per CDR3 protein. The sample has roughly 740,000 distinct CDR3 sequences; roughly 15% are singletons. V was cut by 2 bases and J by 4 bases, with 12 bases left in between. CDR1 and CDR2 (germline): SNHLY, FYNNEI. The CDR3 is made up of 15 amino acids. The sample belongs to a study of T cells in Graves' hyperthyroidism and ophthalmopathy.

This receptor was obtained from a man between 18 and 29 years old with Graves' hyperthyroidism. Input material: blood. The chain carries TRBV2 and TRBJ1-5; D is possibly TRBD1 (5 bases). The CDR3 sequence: CASSEPGGGNQPQHF. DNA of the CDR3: TGTGCCAGCAGTGAACCGGGGGGAGGTAATCAGCCCCAGCATTTT.